The 16 T cell receptor beta chains below all came from one sample that was sequenced in a study of T-cell memory formation after mild COVID-19. From the 5' RACE reads, TCRdb called clonotypes with MiXCR, one entry per CDR3 protein. The repertoire holds 350,000 to 550,000 distinct CDR3 sequences, with more than 15% as singletons. The sample comprised PBMCs or a T cell subset sorted from them (not recorded which). The receptors come from a man younger than 30 who had mild COVID-19 (a few samples of this study predate the infection). Cell type and time point are not known.

The chain employs TRBV7-8 and TRBJ2-4; possibly TRBD2 for D (6 bases). Trimming took 5 bases from V and 7 from J, leaving 21 bases between them. This CDR3 contains 16 residues. Germline V gene lookup returns CDR1 SGHVS and CDR2 FQNEAQ. The CDR3 coding sequence is TGTGCCAGCAGCCGCACCCGCTCCTTAGCGGACAACATTCAGTACTTC. The encoded protein is CASSRTRSLADNIQYF.

The rearrangement links TRBV20-1 to TRBJ1-5, with unresolved D. The CDR3 spans 14 residues. V shed 3 bases and J shed 5 bases, with 14 bases lying between them. The germline V gene has CDR1 DFQATT and CDR2 SNEGSKA (reference sequence). The CDR3 region is CSARGMGIDQPQHF. The CDR3 DNA is TGCAGTGCTAGGGGGATGGGGATTGATCAGCCCCAGCATTTT.

The chain joins TRBV5-1 to TRBJ2-2; TRBD2 might be the D (5 bases). Germline CDR1 reads SGHRS; CDR2 reads YFSETQ. The CDR3 has 14 amino acids. Trimming cost V 0 bases and J 6 bases, with 9 bases left between them. CDR3 sequence reads: CASSLAGLAGELFF. The DNA for the CDR3 is TGCGCCAGCAGCTTGGCGGGGTTGGCCGGGGAGCTGTTTTTT.

This clonotype has just a few counts. The chain uses TRBV7-9 and TRBJ2-1; 10 bases line up with TRBD2. J gave up 6 bases and V 5 bases, and 10 bases lay outside the gene matches. Germline lookup yields CDR1 SEHNR and CDR2 FQNEAQ (reference sequence). The CDR3 is made up of 16 amino acids. This CDR3 is CASSPLSSGGLNEQFF. Written as DNA, the CDR3 is TGTGCCAGCAGCCCCCTGTCTAGCGGGGGACTCAATGAGCAGTTCTTC.

The chain links TRBV12-3 or TRBV12-4 to TRBJ2-1, with D unclear. With 3 bases removed from V and 10 bases from J, the gap between germline ends came to 10 bases. The CDR3 is 12 residues long. The CDR3 loop reads CASSFSVVEQFF. The CDR3 DNA sequence: TGTGCCAGCAGTTTTTCCGTAGTAGAGCAGTTCTTC.

This clonotype was detected only a few times. The CDR3 DNA reads TGTGCCATCAGTGGCCCCGGGACAGGGGTTCCCGGGGAGCTGTTTTTT. Amino acid sequence: CAISGPGTGVPGELFF. This chain joins TRBV10-3 and TRBJ2-2; 10 bases match TRBD1. The CDR3 sequence is 16 residues long. The V gene end was trimmed by 4 bases and the J gene end by 6 bases; junction bases not matched to a gene: 8. Germline-derived CDR1 and CDR2 are ENHRY and SYGVKD.

The rearrangement links TRBV6-5 to TRBJ2-5; D call uncertain. Trimming shortened V by 3 bases and J by 2 bases, and 10 bases separated the two germline ends. CDR1 and CDR2 (germline): MNHEY, SVGAGI. The CDR3 runs to 14 residues. The CDR3 spells CASSYEDGQETQYF. The CDR3 DNA sequence: TGTGCCAGCAGTTATGAGGATGGGCAAGAGACCCAGTACTTC.

This clonotype was observed a handful of times. The V gene is TRBV6-5, the J gene TRBJ2-1, with a weak D call TRBD1 (7 bases). Between the trimmed V and J ends, which lost 6 bases and 15 bases, there was a span of 21 bases. Germline values: CDR1 MNHEY, CDR2 SVGAGI. The CDR3 runs to 13 residues. CDR3 DNA sequence: TGTGCCAGCAGCCCCTGGAGGGGACAGCCAACGTTCTTC. It is translated as CASSPWRGQPTFF.

This clonotype has only a few counts. The chain recombines TRBV20-1 with TRBJ1-5; D unresolved. The CDR3 totals 14 residues. CDR1 is DFQATT, CDR2 SNEGSKA, per germline (reference sequence). V was pared by 3 bases and J by 3 bases, with 12 bases between. The CDR3 region is CSARDAGSNQPQHF. CDR3 DNA: TGCAGTGCTAGGGATGCGGGGTCCAATCAGCCCCAGCATTTT.

This clonotype appeared a few times. The chain is built from TRBV9 and TRBJ1-1; D not resolved. Trimming removed 5 bases from V and 1 base from J, with 9 bases in between. CDR3 length: 13 amino acids. Germline lookup yields CDR1 SGDLS and CDR2 YYNGEE. The DNA for the CDR3 is TGTGCCAGCAGTCCGGAGCCGAACACTGAAGCTTTCTTT. Its protein is CASSPEPNTEAFF. Filled out from reference TRBV9 and TRBJ1-1, the complete variable domain reads DSGVTQTPKHLITATGQRVTLRCSPRSGDLSVYWYQQSLDQGLQFLIQYYNGEERAKGNILERFSAQQFPDLHSELNLSSLELGDSALYFCASSPEPNTEAFFGQGTRLTVV.

The V call is TRBV7-9, the J call TRBJ1-3; 7 positions match TRBD1. Germline lookup yields CDR1 SEHNR and CDR2 FQNEAQ (reference sequence). V trimming: 7 bases; J trimming: 4 bases; junction bases outside the gene matches: 10. The CDR3 is made up of 15 amino acids. CDR3 in amino acids: CASTRGAPSGNTIYF. CDR3 sequence (DNA): TGTGCCAGCACCAGGGGGGCCCCCTCCGGAAACACCATATATTTT.

This chain links TRBV19 with TRBJ1-1; D is unresolved. CDR3 length equals 14 residues. Trimming took off 3 bases at V and 0 bases at J, with 8 bases between the two ends. Per germline, CDR1 LNHDA and CDR2 SQIVND (reference sequence). The CDR3 DNA sequence: TGTGCCAGTAGTATTAGAGGGATGAACACTGAAGCTTTCTTT. Amino acid sequence: CASSIRGMNTEAFF.

This clonotype showed up just a few times. The CDR3 region is CASSPRAVSYGYTF. In nucleotides, the CDR3 is TGTGCCAGCAGCCCTAGAGCCGTGAGCTATGGCTACACCTTC. V gene TRBV7-2 combines with J gene TRBJ1-2, with D unclear. V lost 5 bases, J lost 4 bases, and 14 bases lay in between. This CDR3 contains 14 residues. Germline V gene sequence: CDR1 SGHTA, CDR2 FQGNSA.

The gene calls are TRBV13 and TRBJ1-5, with D tentatively TRBD1 (5 bases). Trimming pared 3 bases from V and 2 bases from J, leaving 11 bases between. This CDR3 is 15 amino acids long. CDR1 is PRHDT, CDR2 FYEKMQ, per germline (reference sequence). The CDR3 DNA reads as TGTGCCAGCAGCTTGGGGGGATTGCGCAATCAGCCCCAGCATTTT. As protein: CASSLGGLRNQPQHF.

This clonotype was seen more than once but under ten times. This chain joins TRBV20-1 and TRBJ2-7; 8 nucleotides align to TRBD2. Per germline, CDR1 DFQATT and CDR2 SNEGSKA (reference sequence). The V and J ends lost 4 bases and 6 bases, in that order; junction bases with no gene match: 5. This CDR3 comprises 12 residues. CDR3 in amino acids: CSATGLAVEQYV. The CDR3 region has the DNA TGCAGTGCTACTGGACTAGCTGTCGAGCAGTACGTC.

V and J are TRBV7-2 and TRBJ2-5, with D possibly being TRBD1 or TRBD2 (5 bases each). The ends were cut back, 5 bases at V and 5 bases at J, with 9 bases in the middle. Per the germline V gene, CDR1 is SGHTA and CDR2 is FQGNSA. The CDR3 length is 12 residues. The CDR3 bases are TGTGCCAGCAGCCAGGGACCGGAGACCCAGTACTTC. It codes for CASSQGPETQYF.